Sequencing of this TCR beta chain was carried out in a study of T cells in women clearing cervical HPV infection. The overall study: Donors had HPV16-related CIN3 or worse; 2 had invasive cancer.

Only in-frame clones appear in the TCRdb table, and some are missing; sequencing was by immunoSEQ multiplex PCR. The table lists 20,000 to 25,000 clones. General observations from the study: Cases and controls were distinguished at AUC about 0.8 by richness and V genes.

A note on this clone: Its antigen is currently unknown.

This TCR derives from a woman aged 18 to 75 with a cervical HPV16 infection that either progressed to CIN3+ or cleared (not recorded which). Sample: blood buffy coat.

CDR3 region: CSVESDISYEQYF. The CDR3 DNA, read in part, is TGCAGCGTTGAAAGTGACATCTCCTACGAG. This rearrangement joins TRBV29-1 to TRBJ2-7; D is uncertain. Read sequence stops 3 residues before the CDR3 end, and the germline J gene provides the missing end. V was cut by 2 bases and J by 0 bases, with 8 bases left in between. Germline CDR1 and CDR2: SQVTM and ANQGSEA. This CDR3 has 13 residues.